Listed below are T cell receptor beta chains from one sample, sequenced in a study of cytomegalovirus exposure and HLA in healthy donors. Measured with immunoSEQ multiplex PCR; TCRdb has only the in-frame clones, and not every one. The data contain 150,000 to 200,000 clones, roughly 82% of them singletons. Sequenced input: PBMCs. The receptors derive from a woman aged 30 to 39 in good health and CMV-seropositive. Each CDR3 is given with its conserved first and last residue. Clone sizes are given selectively: once, few, many, or a class where the clone is expanded.

clone size,J gene,V gene,CDR3 protein
NA,TRBJ1-1,TRBV5-6,CASSRTGYTEAFF
few,TRBJ1-5,TRBV6-5,CASSRSGTGDQPQHF
few,TRBJ2-5,TRBV27,CASSWQGLGETQYF
NA,TRBJ1-3,TRBV6-6,CASTPGGLGNTIYF
NA,TRBJ2-7,TRBV18,CASSPYAQRVYEQYF
NA,TRBJ2-1,TRBV11-3,CASSSGQGAVDEQFF
NA,TRBJ1-5,TRBV28,CASSKAGTGNQPQHF
NA,TRBJ2-1,TRBV29-1,CSVGRAGTYNEQFF
NA,TRBJ2-1,TRBV5-4,CASSSAGTSLKNEQFF
NA,TRBJ1-5,TRBV18,CASSPAGTGGFTDQPQHF
NA,TRBJ1-4,TRBV9,CASSDRGGTNEKLFF
NA,TRBJ2-2,TRBV29-1,CSVGGQGTNTGELFF
few,TRBJ2-7,TRBV7-9,CASRDGGTSPEQYF
NA,TRBJ2-1,TRBV30,CAWILAGGNEQFF
NA,TRBJ2-1,TRBV29-1,CSVVEGSYNEQFF
NA,TRBJ2-1,TRBV27,CASRQLAVSSYNEQFF
few,TRBJ1-1,TRBV7-8,CASSPLTGWDTEAFF
NA,TRBJ2-3,TRBV19,CASSGDRGGDTDTQYF
NA,TRBJ2-7,TRBV7-9,CASSPVGREGISYEQYF
few,TRBJ2-1,TRBV7-9,CASSLVASLNEQFF
NA,TRBJ2-1,TRBV19,CASTPRGGLEGNEQFF
few,TRBJ1-2,TRBV18,CASSPSSAGYTF
NA,TRBJ2-1,TRBV14,CASSQGWAEQFF
NA,TRBJ1-1,TRBV5-1,CASSSAGGADTEAFF
few,TRBJ1-3,TRBV2,CASSEYSSGNTIYF
NA,TRBJ2-7,TRBV20-1,CSAADFYEQYF
NA,TRBJ1-1,TRBV19,CASGSLWAGVTEAFF
NA,TRBJ1-2,TRBV27,CASCSGNPNYGYTF
NA,TRBJ1-2,TRBV28,CASRLTRHGYTF
few,TRBJ1-2,TRBV4-2,CASSQGQGAKWHGYTF
NA,TRBJ2-3,TRBV27,CASSFLGSGSYGNTDTQYF
NA,TRBJ2-7,TRBV7-7,CASSKDVGHYEQYF
NA,TRBJ1-2,TRBV5-4,CASSLGGTSGYTF